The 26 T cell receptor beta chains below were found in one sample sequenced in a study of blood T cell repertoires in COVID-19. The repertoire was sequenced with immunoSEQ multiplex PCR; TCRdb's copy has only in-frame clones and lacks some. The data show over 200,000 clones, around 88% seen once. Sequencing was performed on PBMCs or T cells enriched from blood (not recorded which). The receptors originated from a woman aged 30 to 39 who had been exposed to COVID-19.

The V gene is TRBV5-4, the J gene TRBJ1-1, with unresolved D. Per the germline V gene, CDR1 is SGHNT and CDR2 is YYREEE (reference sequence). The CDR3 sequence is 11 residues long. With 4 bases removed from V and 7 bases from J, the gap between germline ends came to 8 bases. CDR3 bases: TGTGCCAGCAGCGCCGGGAATGAAGCTTTCTTT. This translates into CASSAGNEAFF.

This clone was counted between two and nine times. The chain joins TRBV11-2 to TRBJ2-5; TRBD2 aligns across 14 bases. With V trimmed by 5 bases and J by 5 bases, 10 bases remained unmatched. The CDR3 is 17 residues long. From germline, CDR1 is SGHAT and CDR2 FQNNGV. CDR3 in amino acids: CASSPVRLAGGMETQYF. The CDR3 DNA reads TGTGCCAGCAGCCCCGTTCGACTAGCGGGGGGGATGGAGACCCAGTACTTC.

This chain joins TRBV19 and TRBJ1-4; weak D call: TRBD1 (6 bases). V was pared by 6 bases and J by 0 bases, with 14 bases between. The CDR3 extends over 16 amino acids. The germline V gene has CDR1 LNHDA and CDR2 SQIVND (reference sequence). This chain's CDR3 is CASSPRQAPTNEKLFF. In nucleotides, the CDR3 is TGTGCCAGTAGCCCCAGACAGGCCCCAACTAATGAAAAACTGTTTTTT. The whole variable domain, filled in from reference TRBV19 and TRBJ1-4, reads DGGITQSPKYLFRKEGQNVTLSCEQNLNHDAMYWYRQDPGQGLRLIYYSQIVNDFQKGDIAEGYSVSREKKESFPLTVTSAQKNPTAFYLCASSPRQAPTNEKLFFGSGTQLSVL.

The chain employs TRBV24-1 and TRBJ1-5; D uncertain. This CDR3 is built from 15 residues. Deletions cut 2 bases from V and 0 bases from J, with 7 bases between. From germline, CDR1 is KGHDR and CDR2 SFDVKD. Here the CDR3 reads CATSDYTNSNQPQHF. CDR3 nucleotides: TGTGCCACCAGTGATTACACAAATAGCAATCAGCCCCAGCATTTT.

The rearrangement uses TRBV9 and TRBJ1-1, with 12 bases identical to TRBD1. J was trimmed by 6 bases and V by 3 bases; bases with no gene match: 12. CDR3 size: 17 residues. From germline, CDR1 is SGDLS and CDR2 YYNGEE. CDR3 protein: CASSAGTGGGRGSEAFF. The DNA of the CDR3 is TGTGCCAGCAGCGCTGGGACAGGGGGCGGGCGAGGGTCTGAAGCTTTCTTT.

The CDR3 here is CASSEGTNGANVLTF. CDR3 bases: TGCGCCAGCAGTGAGGGGACAAATGGGGCCAACGTCCTGACTTTC. The rearrangement joins TRBV10-2 to TRBJ2-6, with D tentatively TRBD1 (6 bases). CDR1 and CDR2 (germline): WSHSY, SAAADI. The CDR3 contains 15 residues. V dropped 2 bases and J dropped 3 bases, with 8 bases sitting between them.

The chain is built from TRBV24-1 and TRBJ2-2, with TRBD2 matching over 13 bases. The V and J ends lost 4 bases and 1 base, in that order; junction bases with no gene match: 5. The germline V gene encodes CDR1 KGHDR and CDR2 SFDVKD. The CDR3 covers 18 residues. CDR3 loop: CATSEGLAGFRNTGELFF. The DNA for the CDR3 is TGTGCCACCAGTGAGGGACTAGCGGGGTTCCGGAACACCGGGGAGCTGTTTTTT.

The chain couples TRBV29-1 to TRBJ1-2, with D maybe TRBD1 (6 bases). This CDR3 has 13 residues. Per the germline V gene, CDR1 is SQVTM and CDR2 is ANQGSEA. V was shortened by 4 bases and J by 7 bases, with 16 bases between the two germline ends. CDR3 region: CSVGLQGRGGYTF. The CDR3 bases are TGCAGCGTTGGGCTGCAGGGGCGCGGTGGCTACACCTTC.

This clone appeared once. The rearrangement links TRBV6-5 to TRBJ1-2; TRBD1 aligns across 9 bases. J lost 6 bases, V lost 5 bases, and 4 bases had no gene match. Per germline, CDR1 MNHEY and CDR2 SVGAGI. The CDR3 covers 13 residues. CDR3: CASSRDRVNGYTF. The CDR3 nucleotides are TGTGCCAGCAGTCGGGACAGGGTTAATGGCTACACCTTC.

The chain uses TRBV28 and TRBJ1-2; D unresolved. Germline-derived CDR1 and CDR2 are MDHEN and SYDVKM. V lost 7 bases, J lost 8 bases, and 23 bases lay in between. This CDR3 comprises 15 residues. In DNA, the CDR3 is TGTGCCAGCACCCTAACCGGGTCGGTAGTCCGAGGCTACACCTTC. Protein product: CASTLTGSVVRGYTF.

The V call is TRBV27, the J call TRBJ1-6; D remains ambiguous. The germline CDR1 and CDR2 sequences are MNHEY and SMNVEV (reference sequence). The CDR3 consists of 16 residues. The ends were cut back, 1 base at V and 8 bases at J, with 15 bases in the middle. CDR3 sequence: CASSLFTYSDDSPLHF. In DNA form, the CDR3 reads TGTGCCAGCAGTTTATTTACCTACTCTGATGATTCACCCCTCCACTTT.

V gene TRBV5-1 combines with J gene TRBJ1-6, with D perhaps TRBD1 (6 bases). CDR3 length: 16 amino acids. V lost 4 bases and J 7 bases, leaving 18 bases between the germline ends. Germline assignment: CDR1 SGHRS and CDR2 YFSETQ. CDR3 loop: CASSKVTGFGNSPLHF. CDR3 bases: TGCGCCAGCAGCAAAGTAACAGGGTTCGGGAATTCACCCCTCCACTTT.

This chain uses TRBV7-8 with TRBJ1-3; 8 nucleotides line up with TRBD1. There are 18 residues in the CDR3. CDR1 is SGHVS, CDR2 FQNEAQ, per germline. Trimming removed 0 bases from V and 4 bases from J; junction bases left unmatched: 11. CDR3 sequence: CASSLARGRGIVGNTIYF. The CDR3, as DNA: TGTGCCAGCAGCTTAGCCAGGGGGCGCGGTATCGTCGGAAACACCATATATTTT.

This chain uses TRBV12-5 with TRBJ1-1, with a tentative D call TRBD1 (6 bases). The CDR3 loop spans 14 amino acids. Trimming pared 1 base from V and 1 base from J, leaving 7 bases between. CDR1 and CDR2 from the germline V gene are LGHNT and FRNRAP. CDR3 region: CASGLGQANTEAFF. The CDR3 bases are TGTGCTAGTGGTTTGGGACAGGCGAACACTGAAGCTTTCTTT.

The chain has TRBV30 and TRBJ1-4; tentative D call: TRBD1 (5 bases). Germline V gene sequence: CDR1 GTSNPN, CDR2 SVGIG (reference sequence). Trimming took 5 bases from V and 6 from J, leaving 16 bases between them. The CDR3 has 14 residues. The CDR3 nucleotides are TGTGCCTGGGGGGCAGACATAAAGGATGAAAAACTGTTTTTT. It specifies CAWGADIKDEKLFF. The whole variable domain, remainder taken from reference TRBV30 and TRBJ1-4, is SQTIHQWPATLVQPVGSPLSLECTVEGTSNPNLYWYRQAAGRGLQLLFYSVGIGQISSEVPQNLSASRPQDRQFILSSKKLLLSDSGFYLCAWGADIKDEKLFFGSGTQLSVL.

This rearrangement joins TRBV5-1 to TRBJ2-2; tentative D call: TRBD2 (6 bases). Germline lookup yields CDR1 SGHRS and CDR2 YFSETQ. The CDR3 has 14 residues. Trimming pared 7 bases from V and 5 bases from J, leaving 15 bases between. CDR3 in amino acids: CASEGGMRTGELFF. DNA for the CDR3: TGCGCCAGCGAAGGCGGGATGAGGACCGGGGAGCTGTTTTTT.

CDR3 protein: CATSDIQGSRTDTQYF. DNA for the CDR3: TGTGCCACCAGTGATATACAGGGGTCTCGCACAGATACGCAGTATTTT. The V gene is TRBV24-1, the J gene TRBJ2-3; TRBD1 agrees at 7 bases. Germline V gene lookup returns CDR1 KGHDR and CDR2 SFDVKD. V lost 3 bases and J lost 1; bases outside the gene matches: 6. This CDR3 is built from 16 residues.

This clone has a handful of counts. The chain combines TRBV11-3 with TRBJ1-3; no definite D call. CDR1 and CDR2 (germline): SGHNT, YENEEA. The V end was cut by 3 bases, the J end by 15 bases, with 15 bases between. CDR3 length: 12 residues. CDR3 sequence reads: CASSFLSRERYF. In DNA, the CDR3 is TGTGCCAGCAGCTTCCTTTCACGTGAGCGATATTTT.

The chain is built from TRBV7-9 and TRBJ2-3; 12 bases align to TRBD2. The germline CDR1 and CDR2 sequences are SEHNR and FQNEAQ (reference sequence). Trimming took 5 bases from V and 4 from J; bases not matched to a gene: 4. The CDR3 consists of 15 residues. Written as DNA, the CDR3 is TGTGCCAGCAGCGAGACTAGCGGGGGTTCAGATACGCAGTATTTT. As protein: CASSETSGGSDTQYF.

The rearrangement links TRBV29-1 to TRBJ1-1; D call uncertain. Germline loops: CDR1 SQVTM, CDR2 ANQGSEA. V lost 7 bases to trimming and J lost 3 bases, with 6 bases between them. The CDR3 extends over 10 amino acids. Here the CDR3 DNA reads TGCAGCGCAGGAGACACTGAAGCTTTCTTT. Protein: CSAGDTEAFF. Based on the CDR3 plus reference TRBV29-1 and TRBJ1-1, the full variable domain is SAVISQKPSRDICQRGTSLTIQCQVDSQVTMMFWYRQQPGQSLTLIATANQGSEATYESGFVIDKFPISRPNLTFSTLTVSNMSPEDSSIYLCSAGDTEAFFGQGTRLTVV.

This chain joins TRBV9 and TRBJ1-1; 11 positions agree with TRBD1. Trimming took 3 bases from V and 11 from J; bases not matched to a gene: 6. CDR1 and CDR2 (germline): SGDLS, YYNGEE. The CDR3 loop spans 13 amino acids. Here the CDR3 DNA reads TGTGCCAGCAGCGGTACCAGGACAGGGGGCGCTTTCTTT. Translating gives CASSGTRTGGAFF.

CDR3 nucleotides: TGTGCCAGTAGTACAGCAGGGGTCCCCTACGAGCAGTACTTC. Protein: CASSTAGVPYEQYF. The chain links TRBV19 to TRBJ2-7, with a weak D call TRBD1 (6 bases). With 4 bases removed from V and 2 bases from J, the gap between germline ends came to 12 bases. The germline V gene has CDR1 LNHDA and CDR2 SQIVND (reference sequence). CDR3 length: 14 residues.

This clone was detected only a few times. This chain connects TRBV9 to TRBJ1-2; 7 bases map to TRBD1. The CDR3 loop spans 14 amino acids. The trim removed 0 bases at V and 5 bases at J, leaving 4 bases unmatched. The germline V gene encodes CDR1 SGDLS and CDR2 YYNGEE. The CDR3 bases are TGTGCCAGCAGCGTAGAGGCAGGGGGTTATGGCTACACCTTC. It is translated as CASSVEAGGYGYTF. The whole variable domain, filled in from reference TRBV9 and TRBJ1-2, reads DSGVTQTPKHLITATGQRVTLRCSPRSGDLSVYWYQQSLDQGLQFLIQYYNGEERAKGNILERFSAQQFPDLHSELNLSSLELGDSALYFCASSVEAGGYGYTFGSGTRLTVV.

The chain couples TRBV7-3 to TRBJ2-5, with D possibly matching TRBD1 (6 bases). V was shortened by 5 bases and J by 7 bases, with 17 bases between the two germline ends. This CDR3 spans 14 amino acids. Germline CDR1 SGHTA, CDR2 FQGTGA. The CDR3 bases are TGTGCCAGCAGCCCTTCCAGGGGTTTTGGGACCCAGTACTTC. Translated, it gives CASSPSRGFGTQYF.

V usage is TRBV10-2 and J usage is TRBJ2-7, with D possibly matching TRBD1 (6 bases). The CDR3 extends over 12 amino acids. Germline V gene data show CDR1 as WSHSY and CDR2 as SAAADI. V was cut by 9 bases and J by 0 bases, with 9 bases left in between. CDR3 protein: CASRDNSYEQYF. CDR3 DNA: TGCGCCAGTAGGGACAACTCCTACGAGCAGTACTTC.

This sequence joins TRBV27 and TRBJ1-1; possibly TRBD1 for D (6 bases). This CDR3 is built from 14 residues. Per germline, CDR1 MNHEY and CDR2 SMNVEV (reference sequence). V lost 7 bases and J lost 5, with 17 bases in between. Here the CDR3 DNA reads TGTGCCAGCACCTTACAGGGTCCGGGTACTGAAGCTTTCTTT. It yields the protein CASTLQGPGTEAFF.